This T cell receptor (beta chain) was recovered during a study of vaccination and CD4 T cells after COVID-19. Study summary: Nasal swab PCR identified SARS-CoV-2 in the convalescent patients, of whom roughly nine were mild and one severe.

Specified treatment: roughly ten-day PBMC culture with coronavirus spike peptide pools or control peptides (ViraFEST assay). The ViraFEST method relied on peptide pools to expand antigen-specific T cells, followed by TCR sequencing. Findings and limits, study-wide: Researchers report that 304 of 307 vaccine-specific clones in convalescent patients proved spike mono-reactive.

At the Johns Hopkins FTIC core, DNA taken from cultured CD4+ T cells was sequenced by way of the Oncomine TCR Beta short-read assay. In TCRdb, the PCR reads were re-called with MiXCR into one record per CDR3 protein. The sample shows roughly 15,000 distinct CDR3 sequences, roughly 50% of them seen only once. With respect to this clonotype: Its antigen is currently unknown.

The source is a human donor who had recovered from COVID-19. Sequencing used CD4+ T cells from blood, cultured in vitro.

The CDR3 here is CATSGHNNSPLHF. For the CDR3, the DNA is TGTGCCACCAGCGGACATAATAATTCACCCCTCCACTTT. The chain joins TRBV15 to TRBJ1-6; tentatively, D is TRBD1 (5 bases). V was shortened by 5 bases and J by 5 bases, with 7 bases between the two germline ends. Germline V CDR1 and CDR2: LNHNV, YYDKDF (reference sequence). The CDR3 loop spans 13 amino acids. Drawing the rest from reference TRBV15 and TRBJ1-6, the complete variable domain is DAMVIQNPRYQVTQFGKPVTLSCSQTLNHNVMYWYQQKSSQAPKLLFHYYDKDFNNEADTPDNFQSRRPNTSFCFLDIRSPGLGDTAMYLCATSGHNNSPLHFGNGTRLTVT.